This entry is about one TCR beta chain. The antigen it recognizes is unknown. No quality values exist for individual bases; no much larger clone is one base distant. The immunoSEQ assay, a bias-controlled multiplex PCR using V- and J-specific primers, was used to amplify TCR beta CDR3 regions from genomic DNA. A proprietary barcode and Illumina adapter sequences were added to the CDR3 amplicons in a second PCR step. CDR3 libraries were sequenced on an Illumina MiSeq instrument. In the original analysis: Export and quality control were handled in immunoSEQ Analyzer 3.0, while downstream analyses relied on R Bioconductor and Immunarch. Only productive rearrangements in the normalized downsampled data set were used to calculate repertoire metrics. Pathologically expanded clonotypes were defined as those larger than 5 templates in the normalized cohort. Repertoire diversity was measured with the Inverse Simpson Index. To capture all clonotypes, CMV-specificity analyses were performed on the non-normalized data set. TCRdb stores this immuneACCESS table with in-frame sequences only. Part of the clones is absent; in the studies checked, under half of the shortfall reflects unresolved V genes, and no reason is known for the rest. The V and J calls and clone size are taken from that table; D and trimming were inferred from the DNA. The sample records around 25,000 clones, 60% to 80% of which are singletons. The ten largest clones add up to about 6.5% of the sample.

The sample's time point, from its label and the paper: recipient sample about 28 days before transplant, after cytoreduction. Blood samples were obtained from recipients approximately 28 days before transplant and at days 30, 100 and 180 after transplant. Using Nuclei Lysis Solution, genomic DNA was extracted from unfractionated peripheral blood mononuclear cells that were either fresh or cryopreserved. The sample is drawn from a study of T cell clonotyping in hematopoietic cell transplantation listed by TCRdb under 2021. As for the study more broadly: Pretransplant recipient samples were obtained after cytoreduction. Recruitment of patients ran from September 2015 to early 2017, and follow-up continued until late 2020 or until death. The study collected approximately 130 blood samples from some 35 consecutive transplant recipients and their related donors.

In the germline V gene, CDR1 corresponds to MDHEN and CDR2 to SYDVKM. From the cysteine up to the phenylalanine, the CDR3 has a length of 15 residues. Of all the DNA, just the CDR3 is kept, 45 bases in frame from base 1. A distance of 13 bases separates the germline ends of V and J, which lose 4 bases and 0 bases respectively. Study-wide conclusions, independent of this receptor: Only a small fraction of recipient repertoires overlapped donor repertoires, with over 95% appearing de novo at the given depth. After transplant, TCR diversity in recipients dropped, and pathologically expanded clonotypes climbed progressively between day 30 and day 180. The sample size was limited, and because cells were not sorted, the contributions of CD4 and CD8 repertoires could not be separated. Donor and pretransplant recipient Inverse Simpson Index values predicted broader posttransplant TCR repertoire diversity.

The rearranged chain carries TRBV28 and TRBJ2-7; TRBD2 could be the D gene, as 6 bases match. This material consisted of peripheral blood mononuclear cells, taken before stem cell transplant. This clonotype originated in a man aged 45-60 years with myelodysplastic syndrome. Some clones in this sample may be carry-over from other donors' samples. The CDR3 is CASSSGLRSSYEQYF. Read as DNA, the sequence is TGTGCCAGCAGTTCGGGACTTAGGAGCTCCTACGAGCAGTACTTC.